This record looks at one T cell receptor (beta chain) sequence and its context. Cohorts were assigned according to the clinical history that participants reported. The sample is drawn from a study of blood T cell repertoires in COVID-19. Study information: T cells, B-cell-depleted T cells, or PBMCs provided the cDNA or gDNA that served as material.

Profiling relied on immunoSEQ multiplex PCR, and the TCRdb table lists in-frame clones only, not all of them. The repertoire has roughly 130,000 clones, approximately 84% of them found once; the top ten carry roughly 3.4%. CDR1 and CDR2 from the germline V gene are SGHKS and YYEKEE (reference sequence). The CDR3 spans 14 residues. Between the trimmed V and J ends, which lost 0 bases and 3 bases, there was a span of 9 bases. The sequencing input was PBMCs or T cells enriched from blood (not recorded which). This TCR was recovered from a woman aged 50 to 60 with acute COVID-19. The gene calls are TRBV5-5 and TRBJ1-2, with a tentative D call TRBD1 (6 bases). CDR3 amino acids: CASSLGPGDYGYTF. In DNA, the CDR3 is TGTGCCAGCAGCTTGGGTCCAGGGGACTATGGCTACACCTTC.